Each of the 25 T cell receptor beta chains below was sequenced from the same sample in a study of blood T cell repertoires in COVID-19. Sequencing was performed with immunoSEQ multiplex PCR; in TCRdb, only in-frame clones are kept and a portion is missing. The sample has about 120,000 clones; roughly 78% are singletons. The sequenced sample was peripheral blood. These receptors all come from a man aged 60 to 75 with active or convalescent COVID-19.

V and J are TRBV18 and TRBJ2-3, with D possibly being TRBD1 (7 bases). V lost 4 bases, J lost 1 base, and 12 bases lay in between. CDR3 length: 15 residues. The V gene's germline CDR1 is KGHSH and CDR2 LQKENI. The CDR3 loop reads CASSQGASGTDTQYF. The CDR3 DNA is TGTGCCAGCTCACAGGGGGCTAGCGGCACAGATACGCAGTATTTT.

The chain carries TRBV5-1 and TRBJ2-3, with D unclear. V gave up 3 bases and J gave up 2 bases, with 7 bases separating them. Per germline, CDR1 SGHRS and CDR2 YFSETQ. The CDR3 has 13 residues. CDR3 loop: CASSSENTDTQYF. CDR3 DNA sequence: TGCGCCAGCAGCTCCGAGAACACAGATACGCAGTATTTT. Combining the CDR3 with reference TRBV5-1 and TRBJ2-3 gives the whole variable domain KAGVTQTPRYLIKTRGQQVTLSCSPISGHRSVSWYQQTPGQGLQFLFEYFSETQRNKGNFPGRFSGRQFSNSRSEMNVSTLELGDSALYLCASSSENTDTQYFGPGTRLTVL.

The chain is built from TRBV5-4 and TRBJ2-2; 9 bases match TRBD1. There are 16 residues in the CDR3. V gave up 4 bases and J gave up 6 bases; unmatched junction bases: 10. CDR1 and CDR2 (germline): SGHNT, YYREEE (reference sequence). DNA of the CDR3: TGTGCCAGCAGCGTTCCCGGGACAGGGAGGCCCGGGGAGCTGTTTTTT. It translates to CASSVPGTGRPGELFF.

The rearrangement joins TRBV10-3 to TRBJ2-7; 7 nucleotides line up with TRBD1. The CDR3 has 14 amino acids. Per the germline V gene, CDR1 is ENHRY and CDR2 is SYGVKD. Losses at the gene ends were 6 bases for V and 0 bases for J; bases not matched to a gene: 5. The CDR3 DNA sequence: TGTGCCATCAGCGACAGGGTGGGCTCCTACGAGCAGTACTTC. Protein sequence: CAISDRVGSYEQYF.

The sample holds one count of this clone. The rearrangement joins TRBV28 to TRBJ1-5; D remains ambiguous. Trimming stripped 5 bases from V and 6 bases from J, with 17 bases between. This CDR3 comprises 15 residues. CDR1 and CDR2 from the germline V gene are MDHEN and SYDVKM. DNA of the CDR3: TGTGCCAGCAGTCTCCGGCGAGGGTACGGTCAGCCCCAGCATTTT. Its translation is CASSLRRGYGQPQHF.

This chain connects TRBV5-1 to TRBJ2-5, with a possible D match to TRBD1 (6 bases). The CDR3 spans 14 residues. Trimming took 4 bases from V and 5 from J, leaving 15 bases between them. Germline CDR1 and CDR2: SGHRS and YFSETQ. Here the CDR3 reads CASSHTGPRETQYF. In DNA form, the CDR3 reads TGCGCCAGCAGCCACACAGGGCCTCGGGAGACCCAGTACTTC.

The chain is built from TRBV7-2 and TRBJ2-2; 14 bases are a match to TRBD2. The germline CDR1 and CDR2 sequences are SGHTA and FQGNSA. Trimming at V came to 5 bases and at J to 9 bases, leaving 5 bases not matched to a gene. The CDR3 covers 15 residues. In DNA form, the CDR3 reads TGTGCCAGCAGCGTGGGACTAGCGGGAGACAGGGAGCTGTTTTTT. As protein: CASSVGLAGDRELFF.

V gene TRBV10-1 combines with J gene TRBJ2-1; tentatively, D is TRBD2 (6 bases). This CDR3 spans 15 amino acids. Per germline, CDR1 WNHNN and CDR2 SYGVQD (reference sequence). V was pared by 9 bases and J by 6 bases, with 21 bases between. CDR3 in DNA: TGCGCCAGACTAATCGGGGCGGGATTAGGCAATGAGCAGTTCTTC. It yields the protein CARLIGAGLGNEQFF.

V and J are TRBV19 and TRBJ2-5, with D hard to call. The CDR3 is 16 amino acids. Germline assignment: CDR1 LNHDA and CDR2 SQIVND (reference sequence). V was cut by 1 base and J by 4 bases, with 16 bases left in between. This chain's CDR3 is CASSIVRGHGGETQYF. The CDR3 nucleotides are TGTGCCAGTAGTATAGTGCGCGGCCATGGTGGAGAGACCCAGTACTTC.

The V call is TRBV1, the J call TRBJ2-1; the D call in the table, TRBD2, was not verified against the DNA. TRBV1 represents a pseudogene. The CDR3 is made up of 14 amino acids. The CDR3 spells CTSSFIVGYNEQFF. As DNA, the CDR3 is TGCACCAGCAGCTTTATCGTCGGGTACAATGAGCAGTTCTTC.

On this clone: One base away lies a much larger clone, so this may be a sequencing read error. The chain links TRBV4-1 to TRBJ1-2, with TRBD1 as a possible D gene (6 bases). Per germline, CDR1 MGHRA and CDR2 YSYEKL. This CDR3 contains 16 residues. CDR3 in DNA: TGCGCCCGCAGCCATCCGGGGGGGGGCTCTAGCTATGGCTACACCTTC. As protein: CARSHPGGGSSYGYTF.

This clone appeared a few times. This rearrangement joins TRBV4-3 to TRBJ1-6; D might be TRBD1 (5 bases). Germline-derived CDR1 and CDR2 are LGHNA and YSLEER. The CDR3 is made up of 15 amino acids. Trimming took off 0 bases at V and 7 bases at J, with 10 bases between the two ends. The CDR3 here is CASSQEQGGNSPLHF. CDR3 bases: TGCGCCAGCAGCCAAGAGCAGGGTGGCAATTCACCCCTCCACTTT.

The rearrangement uses TRBV5-6 and TRBJ2-1; 8 bases map to TRBD2. The CDR3 is 16 residues long. Germline CDR1 SGHDT, CDR2 YYEEEE. J gave up 4 bases and V 6 bases, and 12 bases lay outside the gene matches. The CDR3 DNA reads as TGTGCCAGCACTTACCTTAGCGGGACCGATTACAATGAGCAGTTCTTC. Translating it yields CASTYLSGTDYNEQFF.

This clone was picked up a small number of times. The chain's CDR3 is CASSRAGESSYEQYF. The CDR3 nucleotides read TGTGCCAGCAGCCGCGCCGGGGAAAGCTCCTACGAGCAGTACTTC. This chain uses TRBV7-9 with TRBJ2-7; D may be TRBD2 (5 bases). Germline values: CDR1 SEHNR, CDR2 FQNEAQ (reference sequence). This CDR3 spans 15 amino acids. V dropped 5 bases and J dropped 0 bases, with 14 bases sitting between them.

The chain carries TRBV7-2 and TRBJ2-3; no firm D call. The CDR3 extends over 14 amino acids. Looked up from germline, CDR1 is SGHTA and CDR2 is FQGNSA. Trimming stripped 0 bases from V and 7 bases from J, with 11 bases between. CDR3 coding DNA: TGTGCCAGCAGCTTAGCGCGTATCCCACATACGCAGTATTTT. This codes for CASSLARIPHTQYF. Looking up the rest from reference TRBV7-2 and TRBJ2-3 gives the full variable domain: GAGVSQSPSNKVTEKGKDVELRCDPISGHTALYWYRQSLGQGLEFLIYFQGNSAPDKSGLPSDRFSAERTGGSVSTLTIQRTQQEDSAVYLCASSLARIPHTQYFGPGTRLTVL.

The chain uses TRBV7-9 and TRBJ1-3, with unresolved D. The CDR3 sequence is 16 residues long. Trimming removed 3 bases from V and 2 bases from J, with 14 bases in between. CDR1 and CDR2 (germline): SEHNR, FQNEAQ (reference sequence). CDR3 nucleotides: TGTGCCAGCAGCTTCAGGATCGGCTCCACTGGAAACACCATATATTTT. This codes for CASSFRIGSTGNTIYF.

This rearrangement joins TRBV18 to TRBJ2-3, with TRBD2 matching over 9 bases. This CDR3 has 16 residues. V lost 1 base to trimming and J lost 0 bases; unmatched junction nucleotides: 2. In germline, CDR1 is KGHSH, CDR2 LQKENI. The CDR3 protein is CASSPRLAGSTDTQYF. Written as DNA, the CDR3 is TGTGCCAGCTCACCACGCCTAGCGGGGAGCACAGATACGCAGTATTTT.

V usage is TRBV7-2 and J usage is TRBJ2-5; maybe TRBD2 (6 bases). The CDR3 is 13 residues long. Germline CDR1 SGHTA, CDR2 FQGNSA. V gave up 3 bases and J gave up 7 bases, with 12 bases separating them. CDR3 nucleotide sequence: TGTGCCAGCAGCTTGGGAGGCCAGGCGACCCAGTACTTC. This codes for CASSLGGQATQYF.

The chain uses TRBV28 and TRBJ1-2; tentatively, D is TRBD1 (6 bases). CDR1 and CDR2 from the germline V gene are MDHEN and SYDVKM. The ends were cut back, 6 bases at V and 3 bases at J, with 20 bases in the middle. The CDR3 runs to 16 residues. Written as DNA, the CDR3 is TGTGCCAGCAGCGTAGGGGGGGGCGGTGAAGACTATGGCTACACCTTC. Translated: CASSVGGGGEDYGYTF.

This clone was counted between two and nine times. The rearrangement joins TRBV19 to TRBJ2-2; the D gene is possibly TRBD1 (6 bases). V lost 4 bases and J lost 0, with 9 bases in between. The CDR3 sequence is 15 residues long. CDR1 is LNHDA and CDR2 is SQIVND in the germline V gene (reference sequence). CDR3 DNA: TGTGCCAGTAGTAGTACAGGGACGAACACCGGGGAGCTGTTTTTT. Its translation: CASSSTGTNTGELFF.

This clone was seen just once. CDR3 sequence: CASSPGQGENTIYF. CDR3 in DNA: TGTGCCAGCAGCCCCGGACAGGGTGAAAACACCATATATTTT. This chain joins TRBV11-3 and TRBJ1-3; 8 bases are a match to TRBD1. Germline V CDR1 and CDR2: SGHNT, YENEEA. The CDR3 totals 14 residues. V lost 5 bases and J lost 6; bases outside the gene matches: 6. The full variable domain, in which reference TRBV11-3 and TRBJ1-3 provide the parts outside the CDR3, is EAGVVQSPRYKIIEKKQPVAFWCNPISGHNTLYWYLQNLGQGPELLIRYENEEAVDDSQLPKDRFSAERLKGVDSTLKIQPAELGDSAVYLCASSPGQGENTIYFGEGSWLTVV.

This clone was seen just once. The V call is TRBV7-2, the J call TRBJ2-2; the match to TRBD2 covers 7 bases. V trimming: 2 bases; J trimming: 4 bases; junction bases outside the gene matches: 4. CDR1 and CDR2 (germline): SGHTA, FQGNSA. The CDR3 is 15 amino acids. The CDR3 loop reads CASSLNPGGTGELFF. CDR3 bases: TGTGCCAGCAGCTTAAACCCGGGGGGCACCGGGGAGCTGTTTTTT.

The chain has TRBV29-1 and TRBJ2-2, with 10 bases identical to TRBD1. This CDR3 has 17 residues. Germline loops: CDR1 SQVTM, CDR2 ANQGSEA. V was pared by 2 bases and J by 6 bases, with 12 bases of the junction left unmatched. Here the CDR3 reads CSVEWGMTGTGAGELFF. The CDR3 nucleotides read TGCAGCGTTGAATGGGGAATGACCGGGACAGGGGCCGGGGAGCTGTTTTTT.

In the case of this clone: The sample holds other DNA sequences that translate to the same CDR3. The J gene is TRBJ2-7, the V gene TRBV24-1; TRBD1 agrees at 8 bases. With V trimmed by 4 bases and J by 1 base, 5 bases remained unmatched. The CDR3 runs 15 residues. Germline assignment: CDR1 KGHDR and CDR2 SFDVKD. The CDR3 nucleotides read TGTGCCACCAGTGACCCTGGACAGGGTTCCTACGAGCAGTACTTC. It encodes CATSDPGQGSYEQYF.

In this sample, this clone turned up once. The V and J genes are TRBV2 and TRBJ2-5, with D possibly being TRBD2 (6 bases). Per the germline V gene, CDR1 is SNHLY and CDR2 is FYNNEI. This CDR3 has 14 residues. V lost 7 bases, J lost 6 bases, and 18 bases lay in between. The CDR3 here is CASIPRRGLKTQYF. CDR3 nucleotides: TGTGCCAGCATCCCGCGGAGGGGTTTAAAGACCCAGTACTTC.